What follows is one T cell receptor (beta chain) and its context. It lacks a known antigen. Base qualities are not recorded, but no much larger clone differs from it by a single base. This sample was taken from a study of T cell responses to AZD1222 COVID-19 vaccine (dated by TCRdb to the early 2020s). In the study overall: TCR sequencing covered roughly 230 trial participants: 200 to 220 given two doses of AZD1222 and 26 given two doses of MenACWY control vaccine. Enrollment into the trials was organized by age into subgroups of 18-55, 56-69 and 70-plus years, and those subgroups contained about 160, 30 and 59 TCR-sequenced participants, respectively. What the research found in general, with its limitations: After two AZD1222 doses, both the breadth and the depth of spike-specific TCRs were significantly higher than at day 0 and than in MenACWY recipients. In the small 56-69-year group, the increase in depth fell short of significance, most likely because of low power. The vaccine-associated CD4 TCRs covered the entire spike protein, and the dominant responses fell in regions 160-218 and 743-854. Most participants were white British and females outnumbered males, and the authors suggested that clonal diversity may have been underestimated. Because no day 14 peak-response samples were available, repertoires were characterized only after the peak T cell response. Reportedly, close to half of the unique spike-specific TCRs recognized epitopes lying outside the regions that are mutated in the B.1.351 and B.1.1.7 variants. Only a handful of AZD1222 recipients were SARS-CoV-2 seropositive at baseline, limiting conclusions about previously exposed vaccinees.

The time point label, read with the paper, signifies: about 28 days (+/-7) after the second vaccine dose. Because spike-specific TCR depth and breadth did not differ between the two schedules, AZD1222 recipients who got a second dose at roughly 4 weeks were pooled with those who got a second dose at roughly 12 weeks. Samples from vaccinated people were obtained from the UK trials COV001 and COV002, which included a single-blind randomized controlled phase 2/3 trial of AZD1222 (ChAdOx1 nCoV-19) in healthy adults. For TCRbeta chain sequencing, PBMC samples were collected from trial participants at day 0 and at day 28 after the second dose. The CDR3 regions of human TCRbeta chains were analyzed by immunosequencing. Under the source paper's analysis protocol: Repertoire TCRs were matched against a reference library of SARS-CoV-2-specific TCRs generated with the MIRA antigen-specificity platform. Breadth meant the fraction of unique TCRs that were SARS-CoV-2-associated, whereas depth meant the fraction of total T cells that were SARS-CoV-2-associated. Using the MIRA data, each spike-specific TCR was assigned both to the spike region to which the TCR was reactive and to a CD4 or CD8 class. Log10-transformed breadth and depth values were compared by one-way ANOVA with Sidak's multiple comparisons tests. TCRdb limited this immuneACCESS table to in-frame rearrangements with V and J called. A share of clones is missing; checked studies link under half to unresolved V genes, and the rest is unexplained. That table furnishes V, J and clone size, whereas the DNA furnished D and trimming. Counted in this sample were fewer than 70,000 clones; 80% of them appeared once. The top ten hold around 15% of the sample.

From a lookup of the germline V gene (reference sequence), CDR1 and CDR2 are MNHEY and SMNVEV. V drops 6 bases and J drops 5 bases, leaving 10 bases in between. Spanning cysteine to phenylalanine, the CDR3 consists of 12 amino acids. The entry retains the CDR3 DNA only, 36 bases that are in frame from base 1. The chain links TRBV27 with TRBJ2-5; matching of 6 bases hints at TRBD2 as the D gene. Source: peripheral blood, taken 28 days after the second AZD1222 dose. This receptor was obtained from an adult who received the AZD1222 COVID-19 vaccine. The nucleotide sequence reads TGTGCCAGCAGGCAGGGACTCGAGACCCAGTACTTC. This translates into CASRQGLETQYF.